A single sample gave rise to the 8 T cell receptor beta chains below, sequenced in a study of control samples from healthy donors and cancer patients. Method: immunoSEQ multiplex PCR; TCRdb's copy keeps in-frame clones and lacks some. The sample has about 82,000 clones, roughly 86% seen once; the top ten hold around 18%. The sequenced sample was blood. These receptors came from a man aged 50-59 years in good health.

This clone was picked up a small number of times. This chain uses TRBV4-1 with TRBJ1-2; 10 bases line up with TRBD1. This CDR3 contains 13 residues. The germline gives CDR1 MGHRA, CDR2 YSYEKL. With 3 bases clipped from V and 10 bases from J, the junction kept 5 bases outside the gene matches. CDR3 bases: TGCGCCAGCAGCCATGGACAGGGGGGGGACTACACCTTC. This sequence encodes CASSHGQGGDYTF.

This clone has just one count. This chain joins TRBV24-1 and TRBJ2-3; 7 bases map to TRBD1. V lost 0 bases and J lost 4; bases outside the gene matches: 3. This CDR3 is built from 15 residues. Germline-derived CDR1 and CDR2 are KGHDR and SFDVKD. In nucleotides, the CDR3 is TGTGCCACCAGTGATTTGCAGGGGGTGTCAGATACGCAGTATTTT. This sequence encodes CATSDLQGVSDTQYF.

V is TRBV7-9 and J is TRBJ2-1, with no clear D. The germline V and J ends were trimmed by 4 bases and 8 bases, with 12 bases remaining between them. Germline CDR1 SEHNR, CDR2 FQNEAQ (reference sequence). The CDR3 has 13 amino acids. In DNA form, the CDR3 reads TGTGCCAGCAGCTCGGACCTGTCCGATGAGCAGTTCTTC. This codes for CASSSDLSDEQFF.

The V call is TRBV12-5, the J call TRBJ1-1, with D possibly TRBD1 on 5 matching bases. The germline V gene encodes CDR1 LGHNT and CDR2 FRNRAP. This CDR3 contains 13 residues. Trimming left V 1 base short and J 4 bases short, with 7 bases between. The DNA for the CDR3 is TGTGCTAGTGGTTTGGAGACAGCCACTGAAGCTTTCTTT. This gives the protein CASGLETATEAFF.

J is TRBJ2-3 and V is TRBV12-3 or TRBV12-4; D possibly uses TRBD1 or TRBD2 (5 bases each). V shed 10 bases and J shed 2 bases, with 13 bases lying between them. The CDR3 is 13 amino acids. The CDR3 DNA reads TGTGCCACCGGGCCGGGGCACACAGATACGCAGTATTTT. It specifies CATGPGHTDTQYF.

V gene TRBV6-2 or TRBV6-3 combines with J gene TRBJ2-3, with TRBD1 identical over 7 bases. V lost 5 bases to trimming and J lost 4 bases; unmatched junction nucleotides: 6. This CDR3 contains 14 residues. CDR1 is MNHEY, CDR2 SVGEGT, per germline. The CDR3 nucleotides are TGTGCCAGCAGTGGGGACAGCAGGTCAGATACGCAGTATTTT. Protein product: CASSGDSRSDTQYF.

CDR3 nucleotide sequence: TGTGCCAGTAGTATTGGGCGGGGCACAAAGGCTTTCTTT. Protein: CASSIGRGTKAFF. This chain links TRBV19 with TRBJ1-1; a weak D match, TRBD1 (5 bases). CDR1 is LNHDA and CDR2 is SQIVND in the germline V gene (reference sequence). The CDR3 loop spans 13 amino acids. V lost 3 bases, J lost 11 bases, and 16 bases lay in between.

The chain uses TRBV7-6 and TRBJ2-3; D tentatively reads TRBD1 or TRBD2 (5 bases each). This CDR3 comprises 15 residues. Trimming left V 5 bases short and J 6 bases short, with 18 bases between. The V gene's germline CDR1 is SGHVS and CDR2 FNYEAQ. The CDR3 bases are TGTGCCAGCAGCCCACGGGACCGTAGGACGGATACGCAGTATTTT. Encoded protein: CASSPRDRRTDTQYF. Variable domain in full (rest from reference TRBV7-6 and TRBJ2-3): GAGVSQSPRYKVTKRGQDVALRCDPISGHVSLYWYRQALGQGPEFLTYFNYEAQQDKSGLPNDRFSAERPEGSISTLTIQRTEQRDSAMYRCASSPRDRRTDTQYFGPGTRLTVL.